A selection of T cell receptor beta chains follows, all from one sample in a study of blood T cell repertoires in COVID-19. Libraries were prepared by immunoSEQ multiplex PCR; TCRdb keeps only in-frame clonotypes and omits some of them. This table has 58,000 or so clones, 78% appearing once. Source material: peripheral blood. The receptors were sampled from a human donor in a cohort sampled during active COVID-19. The CDR3 runs from the conserved cysteine through the conserved F or W. The D gene is left open where the match is weak.

TRBD2	TRBV27	TRBJ2-7	CASSSGVASGEQYF
NA	TRBV4-3	TRBJ2-7	CASSQGATLDSYEQYF
TRBD1	TRBV27	TRBJ2-1	CAIADRGPNNEQFF
NA	TRBV5-1	TRBJ1-2	CASSLAAGGYGYTF
TRBD1	TRBV7-6	TRBJ1-2	CASSLELGQPPNYGYTF
NA	TRBV7-2	TRBJ2-2	CASTQRVLWAGELFF
TRBD2	TRBV18	TRBJ2-2	CASSLIAGSNTGELFF
NA	TRBV5-4	TRBJ2-1	CASSLAAGRLNEQFF
NA	TRBV12-3/TRBV12-4	TRBJ2-7	CASSRTLSYEQYF
TRBD1	TRBV9	TRBJ1-2	CASSDRDRVFGGYTF
TRBD1	TRBV5-6	TRBJ1-2	CASSWTPGQGNYTF
NA	TRBV6-2/TRBV6-3	TRBJ2-7	CASSYWLVANEQYF
TRBD2	TRBV7-6	TRBJ2-3	CASSLGGLAGRQAAQYF
NA	TRBV7-9	TRBJ2-7	CASSLGRGLIYEQYF
NA	TRBV5-5	TRBJ2-7	CASRTGPGAYEQYF
NA	TRBV7-9	TRBJ2-7	CASSLPANYEQYF
TRBD1	TRBV29-1	TRBJ2-3	CSVARDSSTDTQYF
NA	TRBV6-5	TRBJ1-1	CASSPPGPGAEAFF
TRBD2	TRBV9	TRBJ2-7	CASSLGGSYYEQYF
TRBD2	TRBV5-5	TRBJ2-7	CASSVERGRTYEQYF
NA	TRBV4-2	TRBJ1-5	CASSQDPQGSIQPQHF
NA	TRBV7-7	TRBJ2-5	CASMEGAHGTQYF
NA	TRBV5-5	TRBJ1-6	CASSLQFGGFSPLHF
NA	TRBV10-2	TRBJ2-7	CASSGLSYEQYF
TRBD1	TRBV5-4	TRBJ1-2	CASSDRQGPNYGYTF
TRBD1	TRBV9	TRBJ2-2	CASSPRDRAGTGELFF
NA	TRBV2	TRBJ2-7	CASSEAYGGLGYF
NA	TRBV28	TRBJ1-1	CASIPRESTEAFF
NA	TRBV7-9	TRBJ2-3	CASSLDRGGFTDTQYF
NA	TRBV2	TRBJ1-2	CASSEAIRSGYTF
NA	TRBV7-6	TRBJ2-7	CASSLAGIQKPYEQYF
NA	TRBV12-3/TRBV12-4	TRBJ1-1	CASSLGSETEAFF
NA	TRBV27	TRBJ2-7	CASSLSLTAGYEQYF
NA	TRBV19	TRBJ2-7	CASSIESGFNYEQYF
TRBD2	TRBV4-3	TRBJ2-7	CASSATSGRTYEQYF
TRBD1	TRBV2	TRBJ1-5	CASSRGQSINQPQHF
NA	TRBV5-1	TRBJ1-4	CASSLGQGGEKLFF
NA	TRBV19	TRBJ1-2	CASSIDRTAVNYGYTF
NA	TRBV7-2	TRBJ1-4	CASSSPMTGHLDEKLFF
NA	TRBV11-2	TRBJ2-3	CASRPGLHSSTDTQYF
NA	TRBV11-1	TRBJ2-6	CASSLVQISGANVLTF
TRBD2	TRBV7-2	TRBJ2-3	CASSLTSGRATDTQYF
NA	TRBV2	TRBJ2-1	CASSEYSYYNEQFF
NA	TRBV7-2	TRBJ2-7	CASSASGSLDF
NA	TRBV6-5	TRBJ1-1	CASSRREGTEAFF
TRBD2	TRBV7-2	TRBJ2-7	CASSPGAGGIYEQYF
TRBD2	TRBV7-2	TRBJ2-1	CASSLVGGDTYNEQFF
TRBD1	TRBV28	TRBJ2-5	CASSLGTVETQYF
NA	TRBV2	TRBJ1-1	CASRGDLGAGNTEAFF
NA	TRBV7-8	TRBJ1-5	CASSPRTILIPQHF
NA	TRBV7-2	TRBJ1-5	CASSLNGGSNQPQHF
NA	TRBV12-3/TRBV12-4	TRBJ2-1	CASSLAQGNEQFF
TRBD1	TRBV2	TRBJ1-2	CASRDSGGPNYGYTF
NA	TRBV5-4	TRBJ1-2	CASSSGTIGYGYTF
TRBD1	TRBV5-1	TRBJ2-7	CASSLYPPGQGNPGEQYF
NA	TRBV18	TRBJ1-3	CASFTSRGSQTPSGNTIYF
NA	TRBV28	TRBJ2-7	CASSLQGPSSYEQYF
NA	TRBV30	TRBJ1-2	CAWSDYISGTPDGYGYTF
NA	TRBV28	TRBJ1-1	CASSLFRGFVKAFF